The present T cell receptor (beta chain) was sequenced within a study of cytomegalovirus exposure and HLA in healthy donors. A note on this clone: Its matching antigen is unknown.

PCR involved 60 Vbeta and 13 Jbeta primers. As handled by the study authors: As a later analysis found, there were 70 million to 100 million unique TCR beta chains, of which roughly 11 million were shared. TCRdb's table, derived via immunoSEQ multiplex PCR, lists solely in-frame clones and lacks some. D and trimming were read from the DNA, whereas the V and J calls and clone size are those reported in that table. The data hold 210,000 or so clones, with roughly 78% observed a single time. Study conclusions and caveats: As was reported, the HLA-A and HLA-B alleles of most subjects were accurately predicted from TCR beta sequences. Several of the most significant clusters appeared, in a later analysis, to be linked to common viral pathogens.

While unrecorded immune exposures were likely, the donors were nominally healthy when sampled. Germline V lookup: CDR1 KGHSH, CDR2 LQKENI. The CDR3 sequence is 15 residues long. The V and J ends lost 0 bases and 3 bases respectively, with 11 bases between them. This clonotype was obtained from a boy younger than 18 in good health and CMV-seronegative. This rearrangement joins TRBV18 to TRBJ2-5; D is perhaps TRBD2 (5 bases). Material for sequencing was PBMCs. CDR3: CASSPPLLAKETQYF. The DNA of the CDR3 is TGTGCCAGCTCACCACCACTTCTAGCAAAAGAGACCCAGTACTTC. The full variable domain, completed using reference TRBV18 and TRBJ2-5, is NAGVMQNPRHLVRRRGQEARLRCSPMKGHSHVYWYRQLPEEGLKFMVYLQKENIIDESGMPKERFSAEFPKEGPSILRIQQVVRGDSAAYFCASSPPLLAKETQYFGPGTRLLVL.